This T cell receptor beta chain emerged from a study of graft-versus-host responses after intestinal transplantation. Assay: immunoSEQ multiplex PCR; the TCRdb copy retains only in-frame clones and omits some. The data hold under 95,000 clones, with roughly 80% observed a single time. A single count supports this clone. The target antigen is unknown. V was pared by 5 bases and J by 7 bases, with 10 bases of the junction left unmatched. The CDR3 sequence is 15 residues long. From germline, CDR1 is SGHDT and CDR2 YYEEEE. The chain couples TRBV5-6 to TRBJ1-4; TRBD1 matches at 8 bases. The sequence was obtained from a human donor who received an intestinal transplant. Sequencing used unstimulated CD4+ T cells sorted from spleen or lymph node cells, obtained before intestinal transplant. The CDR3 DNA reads TGTGCCAGCAGTAGGACAGGGTCCGACGGTGAAAAACTGTTTTTT. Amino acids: CASSRTGSDGEKLFF.